The clone carrying this TCR beta chain came up once. Germline CDR1 SNHLY, CDR2 FYNNEI. The junction had 13 bases not matched to a gene; V was cut back by 6 bases and J by 8 bases. The CDR3 has 17 amino acids. This sample is part of a study of CD8 T cells in Susac syndrome. Reverse transcription of roughly 0.5 to 1 ug RNA was carried out with random hexamers. One entry per CDR3 protein results from TCRdb running MiXCR on the immunoSEQ multiplex PCR reads. The sample gives some 260,000 distinct CDR3 sequences, 70% to 90% of which show up once; 0.095% to 0.14% is in the top ten. What was sequenced was CD8+ T cells from PBMCs. The chain links TRBV2 to TRBJ2-1, with 13 positions matching TRBD2. The origin of this receptor is a human donor with multiple sclerosis. In DNA form, the CDR3 reads TGTGCCAGCAGGACACTAGCGGGAGGGAGATATGGGGATGAGCAGTTCTTC. Protein product: CASRTLAGGRYGDEQFF.